The next 8 T cell receptor beta chains were all read from a single sample in a study of T cells in Graves' hyperthyroidism and ophthalmopathy. TCR beta CDR3 regions were amplified from RNA. The primer set for the first-round RT-PCR of the TCR CDR3 was HTBI. TCRdb ran MiXCR on the multiplex PCR reads and lists one entry per CDR3 protein. The table includes fewer than 500,000 distinct CDR3 sequences, approximately 13% detected once. Source material: blood. The receptors come from a man between 25 and 39 years old with Graves' hyperthyroidism that later progressed to Graves' ophthalmopathy.

Note on this clonotype: Possible read error: a much larger clone is one base away. The chain uses TRBV28 and TRBJ1-1, with D possibly matching TRBD1 (5 bases). The CDR3 length is 15 residues. The V gene's germline CDR1 is MDHEN and CDR2 SYDVKM. Trimming removed 3 bases from V and 3 bases from J, with 14 bases in between. The CDR3 loop reads CASSLEGHLDTEAFF. CDR3 coding DNA: TGTGCCAGCAGTTTGGAAGGACACCTGGACACTGAAGCTTTCTTT.

The sample holds many counts of this clonotype. The chain uses TRBV7-9 and TRBJ1-2; 10 nucleotides match TRBD1. Unmatched junction bases numbered 1, after V lost 1 base and J lost 2 bases. Germline V gene lookup returns CDR1 SEHNR and CDR2 FQNEAQ (reference sequence). The CDR3 sequence is 15 residues long. The CDR3 loop is CASSLGQGANYGYTF. The CDR3 DNA is TGTGCCAGCAGCTTAGGACAGGGGGCCAACTATGGCTACACCTTC.

The chain combines TRBV20-1 with TRBJ1-1; perhaps TRBD1 as D (6 bases). This CDR3 has 12 residues. CDR1 is DFQATT and CDR2 is SNEGSKA in the germline V gene (reference sequence). The DNA for the CDR3 is TGCAGGACCGGGACATCGAACACTGAAGCTTTCTTT. Its protein product is CRTGTSNTEAFF.

With respect to this clonotype: A read error may be the cause here, since a much bigger clone is one base away. The chain employs TRBV7-8 and TRBJ2-7; 10 nucleotides agree with TRBD2. This CDR3 has 20 residues. After removal of 7 bases from V and 0 bases from J, the junction contained 21 bases not matched to a gene. Germline V CDR1 and CDR2: SGHVS, FQNEAQ. CDR3 coding DNA: TGTGCCAGCAACTCATCTAGCGGGGGCCCCTACAAACAATACTCCTACGAGCAGTACTTC. Its protein is CASNSSSGGPYKQYSYEQYF.

This clonotype has at least ten counts. This chain connects TRBV6-1 to TRBJ2-7; TRBD1 agrees at 9 bases. This CDR3 is 14 amino acids long. Germline CDR1 and CDR2: MNHNS and SASEGT. J lost 1 base, V lost 7 bases, and 5 bases had no gene match. The CDR3 spells CASKGQGSSYEQYF. The CDR3, as DNA: TGTGCCAGCAAGGGACAGGGTTCGTCCTACGAGCAGTACTTC.

This clonotype was detected many times. The genes are TRBV11-2 and TRBJ2-7; a possible D gene is TRBD1 (5 bases). V was clipped by 1 base and J by 3 bases, with 16 bases between them. The CDR3 loop spans 16 amino acids. Germline CDR1 and CDR2: SGHAT and FQNNGV. For the CDR3, the DNA is TGTGCCAGCAGCTTAGTAAAAGGTCCAAGGGGCTACGAGCAGTACTTC. Amino acid sequence: CASSLVKGPRGYEQYF.

This clonotype occurred many times. The V call is TRBV7-9, the J call TRBJ2-3; no clear D gene. Germline loops: CDR1 SEHNR, CDR2 FQNEAQ (reference sequence). V was pared by 5 bases and J by 0 bases, with 15 bases between. This CDR3 is built from 16 residues. Here the CDR3 DNA reads TGTGCCAGCAGCCCTAAGGGCCCTACTAGCACAGATACGCAGTATTTT. Translating it yields CASSPKGPTSTDTQYF.

This clonotype occurred many times. This chain links TRBV12-3 or TRBV12-4 with TRBJ2-3; 7 nucleotides agree with TRBD1. The CDR3 spans 12 residues. J was trimmed by 5 bases and V by 5 bases; bases with no gene match: 1. CDR3 in DNA: TGTGCCAGCAGTCGACAGGGAGATACGCAGTATTTT. Translated: CASSRQGDTQYF.